Below, 14 T cell receptor beta chains from the same sample are listed, as sequenced in a study of T cells in Graves' hyperthyroidism and ophthalmopathy (dated by TCRdb to about 2019). The receptor library was made with multiplex PCR. Instrument on record: Illumina HiSeq 2000. The TCR beta CDR3 regions were amplified from RNA transcripts. For the first round of RT-PCR on the TCR CDR3, the HTBI primer set was used together with the Qiagen OneStep RT-PCR kit. The public reads were quality trimmed at Q25 with fastp and then assembled into clones with MiXCR by TCRdb, keeping productive beta chains. Rows with one shared CDR3 protein collapse into an entry with the most common genes and DNA. Within this sample are roughly 570,000 distinct CDR3 sequences, with 15% to 18% of them counted one time only. 6.5% to 8% of the sample belongs to the ten largest clones. The specimen sequenced was blood. These receptors were collected from a woman aged 25 to 39 with Graves' hyperthyroidism.

The chain is built from TRBV13 and TRBJ1-2; 11 positions match TRBD1. This CDR3 is 15 amino acids long. V shed 1 base and J 8 bases; nucleotides not matched to a gene: 6. CDR1 PRHDT and CDR2 FYEKMQ come from the germline V gene (reference sequence). The CDR3 bases are TGTGCCAGCAGCTTAGAAGGGACAGGGGGATTGGGCTACACCTTC. It is translated as CASSLEGTGGLGYTF.

This clonotype was counted many times. The chain carries TRBV6-1 and TRBJ2-1; TRBD2 matches at 14 bases. The J segment lost 9 bases and the V segment lost 5 bases, leaving 6 bases of the junction unmatched. The length of the CDR3 is 15 residues. Germline V gene sequence: CDR1 MNHNS, CDR2 SASEGT. The CDR3, as DNA: TGTGCCAGCAGTAAAGGGACTAGCGGGAGTGGTGAGCAGTTCTTC. Protein sequence: CASSKGTSGSGEQFF.

This clonotype was picked up a small number of times. V gene TRBV30 combines with J gene TRBJ1-6; unclear D gene. This CDR3 has 15 amino acids. CDR1 is GTSNPN and CDR2 is SVGIG in the germline V gene (reference sequence). V was shortened by 0 bases and J by 7 bases, with 13 bases between the two germline ends. CDR3 nucleotide sequence: TGTGCCTGGAGTGTATCGGCAGGAGTAAATTCACCCCTCCACTTT. This sequence encodes CAWSVSAGVNSPLHF. Complete variable domain (other parts from reference TRBV30 and TRBJ1-6): SQTIHQWPATLVQPVGSPLSLECTVEGTSNPNLYWYRQAAGRGLQLLFYSVGIGQISSEVPQNLSASRPQDRQFILSSKKLLLSDSGFYLCAWSVSAGVNSPLHFGNGTRLTVT.

This clonotype was seen repeatedly, ten times or more. The junction does not match germline at one end; this may be a read error. The rearrangement links TRBV20-1 to TRBJ1-1, with 9 bases that match TRBD1. The CDR3 totals 13 residues. Germline loops: CDR1 DFQATT, CDR2 SNEGSKA (reference sequence). The CDR3 region is CSVRGQGNAEAFF. The CDR3 region has the DNA TGCAGTGTCCGAGGACAGGGGAACGCTGAAGCTTTCTTT.

This clonotype has just a few counts. V is TRBV30 and J is TRBJ2-7; 11 bases match TRBD1. V trimming: 5 bases; J trimming: 3 bases; junction bases outside the gene matches: 12. There are 16 residues in the CDR3. CDR1 is GTSNPN and CDR2 is SVGIG in the germline V gene (reference sequence). DNA of the CDR3: TGTGCCTGGCAAACCGGGACAGGGGGGTATGGCTACGAGCAGTACTTC. It codes for CAWQTGTGGYGYEQYF.

The chain recombines TRBV9 with TRBJ2-5; TRBD1 is a possible D gene (5 bases). This CDR3 spans 13 amino acids. Trimming left V 8 bases short and J 2 bases short, with 13 bases between. Per germline, CDR1 SGDLS and CDR2 YYNGEE. The DNA of the CDR3 is TGTGCCAGTTGCAGGGCCCCTCAAGAGACCCAGTACTTC. Amino acids: CASCRAPQETQYF.

The V call is TRBV27, the J call TRBJ2-7; the match to TRBD2 covers 8 bases. V shed 4 bases, J shed 5 bases, and the junction held 7 bases outside the gene matches. This CDR3 comprises 14 residues. Germline CDR1 is MNHEY and CDR2 is SMNVEV (reference sequence). The CDR3 coding sequence is TGTGCCAGCAGTTCCGGCGGGAGGATCCACGAGCAGTACTTC. Translating gives CASSSGGRIHEQYF.

The sample holds many counts of this clonotype. The rearrangement links TRBV29-1 to TRBJ1-1; 9 bases are shared with TRBD1. The CDR3 spans 17 residues. Per germline, CDR1 SQVTM and CDR2 ANQGSEA. V dropped 5 bases and J dropped 3; count of bases not matched to a gene: 16. This CDR3 reads CSVSKAASGQGYTEAFF. The DNA of the CDR3 is TGCAGCGTTTCGAAGGCAGCGTCGGGACAGGGATACACTGAAGCTTTCTTT.

This clonotype was detected ten times or more. This chain uses TRBV28 with TRBJ2-7, with TRBD2 matching 10 bases. The CDR3 runs 15 residues. Germline CDR1 reads MDHEN; CDR2 reads SYDVKM. Trimming at V came to 6 bases and at J to 2 bases, leaving 7 bases not matched to a gene. Here the CDR3 reads CASRYTSGTAYEQYF. The CDR3 DNA sequence: TGTGCCAGCAGATACACTAGCGGGACGGCCTACGAGCAGTACTTC.

The sample holds many counts of this clonotype. This chain joins TRBV20-1 and TRBJ1-2; D may be TRBD1 (5 bases). The germline CDR1 and CDR2 sequences are DFQATT and SNEGSKA (reference sequence). V gave up 4 bases and J gave up 0 bases, with 12 bases separating them. The CDR3 is made up of 14 amino acids. The CDR3 here is CSATNLQANYGYTF. CDR3 coding DNA: TGCAGTGCTACGAACTTACAGGCTAACTATGGCTACACCTTC.

At least ten counts were recorded for this clonotype. The genes are TRBV28 and TRBJ1-2; D remains unclear. Per germline, CDR1 MDHEN and CDR2 SYDVKM. V dropped 7 bases and J dropped 5 bases, with 11 bases sitting between them. This CDR3 has 12 amino acids. The CDR3 DNA reads as TGTGCCAGCACTCAGGCTGCATATGGCTACACCTTC. Amino acids: CASTQAAYGYTF.

This clonotype appeared many times. The chain employs TRBV29-1 and TRBJ1-2, with D possibly matching TRBD1 (6 bases). This CDR3 is built from 12 residues. Germline loops: CDR1 SQVTM, CDR2 ANQGSEA. The V end lost 4 bases, the J end lost 3 bases, and 9 bases lay between the germline ends. The CDR3 sequence is CSVVYRDYGYTF. As DNA, the CDR3 is TGCAGCGTTGTTTACAGGGACTATGGCTACACCTTC.

This clonotype came up a few times. The J gene is TRBJ1-5, the V gene TRBV7-4, with unresolved D. The CDR3 length is 15 residues. Germline V gives CDR1 SGHVT, CDR2 SQSDAQ. V was trimmed by 5 bases and J by 0 bases, leaving 11 bases between them. The CDR3: CASSEGPYSNQPQHF. The DNA for the CDR3 is TGTGCCAGCAGCGAGGGCCCCTATAGCAATCAGCCCCAGCATTTT.

The CDR3 spells CASRPGGGSYEQYF. The DNA of the CDR3 is TGTGCCAGCAGACCGGGGGGAGGCTCCTACGAGCAGTACTTC. The V gene is TRBV27, the J gene TRBJ2-7, with TRBD2 matching over 7 bases. V lost 6 bases, J lost 0 bases, and 5 bases stayed unmatched. The CDR3 covers 14 residues. Germline lookup yields CDR1 MNHEY and CDR2 SMNVEV (reference sequence).